The T cell receptor (beta chain) described here comes from a study of identifying expanded T cells in peripheral blood. Points on this clone: Its target is unknown.

Using immunoSEQ multiplex PCR, the repertoire was profiled, and TCRdb retains in-frame clones only, with some absent. The data show roughly 75,000 clones, with 85% to 90% seen just once and under 3.5% held by the top ten. The V gene lost 1 base and the J gene lost 4 bases, with 10 bases spanning the gap. Germline CDR1 and CDR2: SGHAT and FQNNGV. This CDR3 has 15 amino acids. Whole-study findings and limits: Across healthy donors, higher total template counts meant significantly greater roughly two-week count variance.

The chain uses TRBV11-2 and TRBJ1-4; D is ambiguous. This clonotype was sampled from a person between 18 and 75 years old in good health. The sample consisted of blood. The CDR3 coding sequence is TGTGCCAGCAGCTTAGCCCCGCGGGGTAATGAAAAACTGTTTTTT. Residues: CASSLAPRGNEKLFF.